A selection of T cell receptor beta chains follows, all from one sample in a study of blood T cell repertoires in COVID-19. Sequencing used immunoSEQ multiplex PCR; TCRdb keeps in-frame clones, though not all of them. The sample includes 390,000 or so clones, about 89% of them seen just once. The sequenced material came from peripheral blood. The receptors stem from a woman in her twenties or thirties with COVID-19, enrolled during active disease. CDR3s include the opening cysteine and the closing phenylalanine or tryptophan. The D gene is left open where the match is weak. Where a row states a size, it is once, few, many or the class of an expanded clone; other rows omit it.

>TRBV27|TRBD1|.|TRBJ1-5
TGTGCCAGCAGTTTAAGACAGGGAAATCAGCCCCAGCATTTT
CASSLRQGNQPQHF
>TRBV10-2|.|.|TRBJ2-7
TGCGCCAGCAGTGTCCGGGACTCCTACGAGCAGTACTTC
CASSVRDSYEQYF
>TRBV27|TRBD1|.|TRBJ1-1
TGTGCCAGCAGTTTATTAGGACAGGGGACTGAAGCTTTCTTT
CASSLLGQGTEAFF
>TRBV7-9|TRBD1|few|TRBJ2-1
TGTGCCAGCAGCTTGACAGGGGAATACAATGAGCAGTTCTTC
CASSLTGEYNEQFF
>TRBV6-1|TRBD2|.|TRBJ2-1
TGTGCCAGCAGTGCATCTAGCGGGACCCCCCACTCCTACAATGAGCAGTTCTTC
CASSASSGTPHSYNEQFF
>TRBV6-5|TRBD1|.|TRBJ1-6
TGTGCCAGCAGTTACTCACAGGGGCGGAATTCACCCCTCCACTTT
CASSYSQGRNSPLHF
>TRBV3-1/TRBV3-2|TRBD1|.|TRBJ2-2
TGTGCCAGCAGCCAAGTGGCGACAGGGGACAACACCGGGGAGCTGTTTTTT
CASSQVATGDNTGELFF
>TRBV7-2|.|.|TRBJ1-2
TGTGCCAGCAGCTTAGTCCTTAGAGGGAACTATGGCTACACCTTC
CASSLVLRGNYGYTF
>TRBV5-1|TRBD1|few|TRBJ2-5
TGCGCCAGCAGCTTGGTGGGACAGGACCAGACCCAGTACTTC
CASSLVGQDQTQYF
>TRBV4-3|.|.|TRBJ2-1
TGCGCCAGCAGCCCGGCCGTGGGGGGGCTTGCCAATGAGCAGTTCTTC
CASSPAVGGLANEQFF
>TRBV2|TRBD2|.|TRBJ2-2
TGTGCCAGCGGGGGGACTAGCGGGAGTGGCACCGGGGAGCTGTTTTTT
CASGGTSGSGTGELFF
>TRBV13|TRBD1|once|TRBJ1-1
TGTGCCAGCAGCTCGGACAGGGGGAGACTAGCTGAAGCTTTCTTT
CASSSDRGRLAEAFF
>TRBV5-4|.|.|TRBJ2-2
TGTGCCAGCAGCCGGATAGACAGGTCAGGGACCGGGGAGCTGTTTTTT
CASSRIDRSGTGELFF
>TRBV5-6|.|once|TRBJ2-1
TGTGCCAGCAGCTCAGCGGGCCCATCCTACAATGAGCAGTTCTTC
CASSSAGPSYNEQFF
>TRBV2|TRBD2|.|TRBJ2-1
TGTGCCAGCAGTCCCCCTAGGGCGGGAGGGCGGAATGAGCAATTCTTC
CASSPPRAGGRNEQFF
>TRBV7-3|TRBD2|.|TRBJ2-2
TGTGCCAGCAGCTCCCCTGCGCGTGGGGCGGGAGGTCACGGGGAGCTGTTTTTT
CASSSPARGAGGHGELFF
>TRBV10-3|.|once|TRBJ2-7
TGTGCCATCAGTCCTGGGGAGGGAGGGGGGTTCGAGCAGTACTTC
CAISPGEGGGFEQYF
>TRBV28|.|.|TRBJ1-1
TGTGCCAGCAGCTCATACAGGGTAAAGGGGCCGAACACTGAAGCTTTCTTT
CASSSYRVKGPNTEAFF
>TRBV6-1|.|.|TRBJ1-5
TGTGCCAGCAGTGAGGGAGTAAATCAGCCCCAGCATTTT
CASSEGVNQPQHF
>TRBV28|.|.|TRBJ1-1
TGTGCCACCTCACCTCGGTACACTGAAGCTTTCTTT
CATSPRYTEAFF
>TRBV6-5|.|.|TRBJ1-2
TGTGCCAGCAGTTCCCAGGGAAACTATGGCTACACCTTC
CASSSQGNYGYTF
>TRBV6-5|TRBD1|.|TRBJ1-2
TGTGCCAGCAGTTACTCCAGGGGGCAAAGTGGCTACACCTTC
CASSYSRGQSGYTF
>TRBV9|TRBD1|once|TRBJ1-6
TGTGCCAGCAGCGACGAAGACAGGGTAAAGAATAATTCACCCCTCCACTTT
CASSDEDRVKNNSPLHF
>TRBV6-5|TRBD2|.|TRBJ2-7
TGTGCCAGCAGTCGAAGCGGGAGTTTCGCCTACGAGCAGTACTTC
CASSRSGSFAYEQYF
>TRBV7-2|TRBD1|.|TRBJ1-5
TGTGCCAGCAGCTTAAGGGACAGATACAATCAGCCCCAGCATTTT
CASSLRDRYNQPQHF
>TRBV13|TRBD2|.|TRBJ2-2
TGTGCCAGCAGCCCCCTAGCGGGAGTGATCACCGGGGAGCTGTTTTTT
CASSPLAGVITGELFF
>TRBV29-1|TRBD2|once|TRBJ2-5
TGCAGCGTTGAAGAGGGAGGGGAGACCCAGTACTTC
CSVEEGGETQYF
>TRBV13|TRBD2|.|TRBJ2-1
TGTGCCAGCAGCGATACCGGACTAGCGGGACCCAATGAGCAGTTCTTC
CASSDTGLAGPNEQFF
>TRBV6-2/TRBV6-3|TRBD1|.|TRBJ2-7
TGTGCCAGCAGTAACCGGGACAGGGGCCTCTACGAGCAGTACTTC
CASSNRDRGLYEQYF
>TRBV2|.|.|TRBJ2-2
TGTGCCAGCAGTGAAGAGGCGGGTTCCGGGGAGCTGTTTTTT
CASSEEAGSGELFF
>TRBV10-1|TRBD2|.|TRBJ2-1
TGCGCCAGCAGTGAGTCGGGGAGGACTAGCGGGAATGAGCAGTTCTTC
CASSESGRTSGNEQFF
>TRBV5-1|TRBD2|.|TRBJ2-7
TGCGCCAGCAGCTTGGGGGGGACTAGTCGATACGAGCAGTACTTC
CASSLGGTSRYEQYF
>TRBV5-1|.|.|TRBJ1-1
TGCGCCAGCAGCTTGACACGGAACACTGAAGCTTTCTTT
CASSLTRNTEAFF
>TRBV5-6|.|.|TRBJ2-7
TGTGCCAGCAGCTTGGGGGCTCTATCCTACGAGCAGTACTTC
CASSLGALSYEQYF
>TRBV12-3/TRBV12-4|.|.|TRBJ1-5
TGTGCCAGCAGTGCAGGGGTATCTCAGCCCCAGCATTTT
CASSAGVSQPQHF
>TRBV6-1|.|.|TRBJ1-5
TGTGCCAGCAGTGACAGGAATAGCAATCAGCCCCAGCATTTT
CASSDRNSNQPQHF
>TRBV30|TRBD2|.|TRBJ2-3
TGTGCCTGGAGCTATAGCGGGAGTCTAAATACGCAGTATTTT
CAWSYSGSLNTQYF
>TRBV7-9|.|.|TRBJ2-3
TGTGCCGGAGGACGCGCCCGAGCGGATACGCAGTATTTT
CAGGRARADTQYF
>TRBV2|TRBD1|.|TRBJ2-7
TGTGCCAGCAGTGCACGGACAGGGGTCTACGAGCAGTACTTC
CASSARTGVYEQYF
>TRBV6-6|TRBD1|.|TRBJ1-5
TGTGCCAGCAGGACCGGGACAGGGGGTCAGCCCCAGCATTTT
CASRTGTGGQPQHF
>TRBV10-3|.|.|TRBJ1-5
TGTGCCATCAGGGAACAGGGAAATCAGCCCCAGCATTTT
CAIREQGNQPQHF
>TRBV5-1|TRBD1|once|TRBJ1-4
TGCGCCAGCAGCTTAATAGGACAGGGGGATGAAAAACTGTTTTTT
CASSLIGQGDEKLFF
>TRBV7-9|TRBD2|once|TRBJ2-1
TGTGCCAGCAGCTTCCAGGGAGGGAATTACAATGAGCAGTTCTTC
CASSFQGGNYNEQFF
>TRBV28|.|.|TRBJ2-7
TGTGCCAGCAAATGGGAAGGGAGCTACGAGCAGTACTTC
CASKWEGSYEQYF
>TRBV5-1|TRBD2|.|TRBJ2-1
TGCGCCAGCAGCTTGACTAGCGGGTACAATGAGCAGTTCTTC
CASSLTSGYNEQFF
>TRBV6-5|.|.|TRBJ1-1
TGTGCCAGCAGTTCCACACCGGAGGGAAACACTGAAGCTTTCTTT
CASSSTPEGNTEAFF
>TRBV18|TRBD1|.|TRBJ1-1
TGTGCCAGCTCACCGGGACAGGACACTGAAGCTTTCTTT
CASSPGQDTEAFF
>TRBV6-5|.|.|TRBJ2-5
TGTGCCAGCAGTTACGGTTGGGAGGACCAAGAGACCCAGTACTTC
CASSYGWEDQETQYF
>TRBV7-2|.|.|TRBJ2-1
TGTGCCAGCAGCTGGGACAACGGTCGCTATGAGCAGTTCTTC
CASSWDNGRYEQFF
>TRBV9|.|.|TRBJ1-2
TGTGCCAGCAGCCCTCGGTTCGGGGGGAGCTATGGCTACACCTTC
CASSPRFGGSYGYTF
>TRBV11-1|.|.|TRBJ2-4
TGTGCCAGCAGCTTAACTGGCAAAAACATTCAGTACTTC
CASSLTGKNIQYF
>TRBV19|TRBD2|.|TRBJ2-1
TGTGCCAGTAGTATTCTAGCGGGAGGGCCCGATGAGCAGTTCTTC
CASSILAGGPDEQFF
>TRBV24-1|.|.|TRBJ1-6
TGTGCCACCAGTGATCCGAATTCACCCCTCCACTTT
CATSDPNSPLHF
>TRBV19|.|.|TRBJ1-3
TGTGCCAGTAGGGACAGCTTCTCTGGAAACACCATATATTTT
CASRDSFSGNTIYF
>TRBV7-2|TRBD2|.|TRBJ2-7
TGTGCCAGCAGCCTTAGACTAGCGGGGGGGCCCTACGAGCAGTACTTC
CASSLRLAGGPYEQYF